This T cell receptor (beta chain) emerged from a study of T cell changes during pregnancy in multiple sclerosis. Measured with immunoSEQ multiplex PCR; TCRdb has only the in-frame clones, and not every one. The repertoire holds about 100,000 clones, with 92% as singletons. Germline lookup yields CDR1 MNHNS and CDR2 SASEGT. This CDR3 spans 15 amino acids. V was clipped by 1 base and J by 0 bases, with 10 bases between them. The chain uses TRBV6-1 and TRBJ2-7; a weak D match, TRBD2 (6 bases). This clonotype was obtained from a female donor with multiple sclerosis, enrolled in a pregnancy study. The sample in question was peripheral blood, obtained after pregnancy. DNA of the CDR3: TGTGCCAGCAGTGAAGGTGCGGGGCCCTCCTACGAGCAGTACTTC. This gives the protein CASSEGAGPSYEQYF.